A selection of T cell receptor beta chains follows, all from one sample in a study of shared clonotypes between healthy human individuals. The assay was immunoSEQ multiplex PCR, and TCRdb's table has in-frame clones only and misses some. The sample holds some 1.5 million clones; around 98% are singletons and the top ten take about 0.45%. Sequenced input: naive CD4+ T cells sorted from blood. The source of these receptors is a man in his thirties or forties in good health. The CDR3 runs from the conserved cysteine through the conserved F or W. A D gene is named only where the DNA matches it firmly. For some rows the clone size is stated as once, few or many, or as a class when expanded; others skip it.

d_call	j_call	clone_size	v_call	cdr3_nt	cdr3_aa
-	TRBJ2-1	-	TRBV5-1	TGCGCCAGCAGCTTGACCGGTTCTCTCGTGGGACTTGCCCCTGAGCAGTTCTTC	CASSLTGSLVGLAPEQFF
TRBD1	TRBJ2-2	once	TRBV7-6	TGTGCCAGCAGCCGCCGGGACAGGGATACCGCCGGGGAGCTGTTTTTT	CASSRRDRDTAGELFF
TRBD2	TRBJ2-5	-	TRBV9	TGTGCCAGCAGCGTAGCATCGGCTAGCGGGAGCGCACAGCAAGAGACCCAGTACTTC	CASSVASASGSAQQETQYF
-	TRBJ1-2	-	TRBV6-5	TGTGCCAGCAGTTACTCGGGGCCCAACTATGGCTACACCTTC	CASSYSGPNYGYTF
TRBD1	TRBJ1-2	once	TRBV5-1	TGCGCCAGCAGCTTGGCCGGGACAGGACACGACTTGGATGGCTACACCTTC	CASSLAGTGHDLDGYTF
TRBD1	TRBJ2-7	-	TRBV25-1	TGTGCCAGCAGATCCCGACAGGGGGCGGACCACGAGCAGTACTTC	CASRSRQGADHEQYF
-	TRBJ2-7	-	TRBV29-1	TGCAGCGTCCGGGGACGGGCAAGGAGGGAGCAGTACTTC	CSVRGRARREQYF
TRBD1	TRBJ2-3	-	TRBV18	TGTGCCAGCTCACGGACAGGGGTGACAGATACGCAGTATTTT	CASSRTGVTDTQYF
TRBD2	TRBJ2-3	-	TRBV27	TGTGCCAGCAGTTTATTTAGGGCGGGAGTCCCAGATACGCAGTATTTT	CASSLFRAGVPDTQYF
TRBD2	TRBJ2-3	-	TRBV7-3	TGTGCCAGCAGCTTAAGGACTAGCGGGATCACAGATACGCAGTATTTT	CASSLRTSGITDTQYF
-	TRBJ2-7	-	TRBV28	TGTGCCAGTTACCCAGGAGGTCCGCCCTACGAGCAGTACTTC	CASYPGGPPYEQYF
TRBD1	TRBJ2-7	-	TRBV11-2	TGTGCCAGCAGCCGGGGACAGATCTCCTACGAGCAGTACTTC	CASSRGQISYEQYF
TRBD2	TRBJ2-2	-	TRBV9	TGTGCCAGCAGCTCTCACCCGGGGGCGGGAGGGCCTCTCACCGGGGAGCTGTTTTTT	CASSSHPGAGGPLTGELFF
-	TRBJ2-7	-	TRBV5-5	TGTGCCAGCAGCTTGGAACAGCACTACGAGCAGTACTTC	CASSLEQHYEQYF
-	TRBJ2-1	-	TRBV5-4	TGTGCCAGCAGCCCGACTTCCTCCTACAATGAGCAGTTCTTC	CASSPTSSYNEQFF
TRBD1	TRBJ2-1	-	TRBV30	TGTGCCTGGAGCCGTAACAGGGGATTTAGCTCCTACAATGAGCAGTTCTTC	CAWSRNRGFSSYNEQFF
-	TRBJ2-1	-	TRBV11-1	TGTGCCAGCAGCTTACTACCGGGAGTCTCCTACAATGAGCAGTTCTTC	CASSLLPGVSYNEQFF
-	TRBJ2-1	-	TRBV9	TGTGCCAGCAGCGTAGAACCCTACAATGAGCAGTTCTTC	CASSVEPYNEQFF
-	TRBJ2-3	-	TRBV18	TGTGCCAGCTCGCCCAGGAAAAGCACAGATACGCAGTATTTT	CASSPRKSTDTQYF
-	TRBJ2-1	-	TRBV10-3	TGTGCCATCAGTGAGTCGGGACCACCAAAGCAGTTCTTC	CAISESGPPKQFF
TRBD1	TRBJ1-2	once	TRBV6-6	TGTGCCAGCAGTTACTCGGACAGGGGGTCTACTGGCTACACCTTC	CASSYSDRGSTGYTF
TRBD1	TRBJ2-7	once	TRBV2	TGTGCCAGCAGTGCAGGACAGGGGGGTCAAGAGCAGTACTTC	CASSAGQGGQEQYF
-	TRBJ1-4	-	TRBV28	TGTGCCAGCTCTCCGGGACGCAGGGAAAAACTGTTTTTT	CASSPGRREKLFF
-	TRBJ2-5	-	TRBV7-7	TGTGCCAGCAGCATGAGGGAGTCACAAGAGACCCAGTACTTC	CASSMRESQETQYF
TRBD2	TRBJ2-1	-	TRBV5-1	TGCGCCAGCAGCGGGGGGAGGGCAAGAAATGAGCAGTTCTTC	CASSGGRARNEQFF
TRBD2	TRBJ2-7	-	TRBV9	TGTGCCAGCAGCGCCGGGACTAGCTCCTACGAGCAGTACTTC	CASSAGTSSYEQYF
-	TRBJ2-3	-	TRBV30	TGTGCCTGGAGTGGACCTCTTAGAGATACGCAGTATTTT	CAWSGPLRDTQYF
-	TRBJ1-5	-	TRBV7-8	TGTGCCAGCAGCTTTGCGGGGCCTAGCAATCAGCCCCAGCATTTT	CASSFAGPSNQPQHF
TRBD2	TRBJ2-7	-	TRBV19	TGTGCCAGTACATTCGCGGGAGTGAGGGAGCAGTACTTC	CASTFAGVREQYF
TRBD1	TRBJ2-7	-	TRBV27	TGTGCCAGCCACCGGACAGGGGGCTTTGGGCAGCCATACGAGCAGTACTTC	CASHRTGGFGQPYEQYF
TRBD2	TRBJ2-7	-	TRBV7-9	TGTGCCAGCAGCTCGACTAGCACCTACGAGCAGTACTTC	CASSSTSTYEQYF
-	TRBJ2-7	once	TRBV4-3	TGCGCCAGCAGCCAAGAATCTACAGCCCTTAACTCCTACGAGCAGTACTTC	CASSQESTALNSYEQYF
-	TRBJ2-7	-	TRBV2	TGTGCCAGCAGTGAACGGACACAAAGCTCCTACGAGCAGTACTTC	CASSERTQSSYEQYF
TRBD2	TRBJ2-1	-	TRBV5-4	TGTGCCAGCAGCTTGCCGCTAGCGGGAGGCTACAATGAGCAGTTCTTC	CASSLPLAGGYNEQFF
-	TRBJ1-2	-	TRBV18	TGTGCAACACCTAAACCGGGGTCACTTAGATATTATGGCTACACCTTC	CATPKPGSLRYYGYTF
TRBD2	TRBJ2-1	-	TRBV29-1	TGCAGCGTCCCAGTTCTGGGACTAGCTACTGATGAGCAGTTCTTC	CSVPVLGLATDEQFF
-	TRBJ2-1	once	TRBV9	TGTGCCAGCAGCGTAGTATCCCGCGGGATCTACAATGAGCAGTTCTTC	CASSVVSRGIYNEQFF
-	TRBJ1-2	-	TRBV7-9	TGTGCCAGCAGCGAAACGCCCAGGGGTGGCTACACCTTC	CASSETPRGGYTF
-	TRBJ1-1	once	TRBV11-2	TGTGCCAGCAGCTCAAAACAGAACACTGAAGCTTTCTTT	CASSSKQNTEAFF
TRBD1	TRBJ2-7	once	TRBV6-6	TGTGCCAGCAGTTACGACCGACAGGGTAGCCACGAGCAGTACTTC	CASSYDRQGSHEQYF
-	TRBJ1-2	-	TRBV25-1	TGTGCCAGCACCCACTATGGGGGCATTGATGGCTACACCTTC	CASTHYGGIDGYTF
-	TRBJ2-7	-	TRBV14	TGTGCCAGCAGCATTAGATCTGAGCAGTACTTC	CASSIRSEQYF
-	TRBJ1-2	-	TRBV5-1	TGCGCCAGCACCCGGAATGGGGACCGGAGGGGCTACACCTTC	CASTRNGDRRGYTF
-	TRBJ2-7	-	TRBV7-3	TGTGCCAGCAGCTTAATTAGCGGGACAGTTAAGCCCGAGCAGTACTTC	CASSLISGTVKPEQYF
-	TRBJ2-3	-	TRBV2	TGTGCCACCACTTACAAAGGGGTCACAGATACGCAGTATTTT	CATTYKGVTDTQYF
-	TRBJ1-3	-	TRBV28	TGTGCCACCACCACGCCCCCTGGCAACTCTGGAAACACCATATATTTT	CATTTPPGNSGNTIYF
TRBD1	TRBJ2-3	-	TRBV5-5	TGTGCCAGCAGCTTGCCCCCGGGACAGGGGCCAGATACGCAGTATTTT	CASSLPPGQGPDTQYF
-	TRBJ2-1	once	TRBV9	TGTGCCAGCAGCGATACAGGTAGGGTTTACAATGAGCAGTTCTTC	CASSDTGRVYNEQFF
-	TRBJ2-7	-	TRBV7-9	TGTGCCAGCAGCTTAGGCGTCGGACTAAGCAGCTCCTACGAGCAGTACTTC	CASSLGVGLSSSYEQYF
TRBD2	TRBJ2-7	once	TRBV11-2	TGTGCCAGCAGCCCTAGGTCCCTAGCGGGAACCGAGCAGTACTTC	CASSPRSLAGTEQYF
-	TRBJ1-4	-	TRBV6-1	TGTGCCGGGGGCCAGGGGATTTTAACTAATGAAAAACTGTTTTTT	CAGGQGILTNEKLFF
TRBD1	TRBJ1-1	-	TRBV25-1	TGTGCCAGCGCCCCGGACAGGGGGCGAGCTTTCTTT	CASAPDRGRAFF
-	TRBJ1-2	-	TRBV9	TGTGCCAGCAGCGCAACAGGAACCTATGGCTACACCTTC	CASSATGTYGYTF
-	TRBJ2-7	-	TRBV28	TGTGCCAGCAGTTTGTCGAGGGGCGAGCAGTACTTC	CASSLSRGEQYF
-	TRBJ2-7	-	TRBV11-3	TGTGCCAGCAGCCCCCCGGGGCGGAGTTACGAGCAGTACTTC	CASSPPGRSYEQYF